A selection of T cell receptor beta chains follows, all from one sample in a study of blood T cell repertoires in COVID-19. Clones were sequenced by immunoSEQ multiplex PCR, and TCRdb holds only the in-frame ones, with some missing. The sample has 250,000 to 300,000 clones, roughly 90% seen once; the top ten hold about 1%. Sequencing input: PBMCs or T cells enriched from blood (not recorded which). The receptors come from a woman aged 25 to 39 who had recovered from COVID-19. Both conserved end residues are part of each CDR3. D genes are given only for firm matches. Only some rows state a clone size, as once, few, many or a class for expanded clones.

CDR3nt: TGTGCCTGTGGACACCCGAATCAGCCCCAGCATTTT
CDR3aa: CACGHPNQPQHF
j_gene: TRBJ1-5
d_gene: -
abundance: few
v_gene: TRBV28

CDR3nt: TGTGCCATCCGAACAGGGGACACTGAAGCTTTCTTT
CDR3aa: CAIRTGDTEAFF
j_gene: TRBJ1-1
d_gene: TRBD1
abundance: few
v_gene: TRBV10-3

CDR3nt: TGTGCCAGCAGTGTATCACGTTCCGGGACCCAGTACTTC
CDR3aa: CASSVSRSGTQYF
j_gene: TRBJ2-5
d_gene: -
abundance: -
v_gene: TRBV27

CDR3nt: TGTGCCAGCAGCTTGGAAACAGGGTGGCATGAGCAGTTCTTC
CDR3aa: CASSLETGWHEQFF
j_gene: TRBJ2-1
d_gene: -
abundance: few
v_gene: TRBV5-4

CDR3nt: TGCAGTGCTAGTATATCTGTGACAGGGAGTGAAAAACTGTTTTTT
CDR3aa: CSASISVTGSEKLFF
j_gene: TRBJ1-4
d_gene: TRBD1
abundance: once
v_gene: TRBV20-1

CDR3nt: TGTGCCAGCAGCTTAGAATGGAGTTTTAGTGAGACCCAGTACTTC
CDR3aa: CASSLEWSFSETQYF
j_gene: TRBJ2-5
d_gene: -
abundance: -
v_gene: TRBV7-6

CDR3nt: TGTGCCAGCTCACCGGCGGGGGGGCCGGACGAGCAGTTCTTC
CDR3aa: CASSPAGGPDEQFF
j_gene: TRBJ2-1
d_gene: TRBD2
abundance: -
v_gene: TRBV18

CDR3nt: TGTGCCAGCAGCGTGACGTTCAGGGAAGCTAACTATGGCTACACCTTC
CDR3aa: CASSVTFREANYGYTF
j_gene: TRBJ1-2
d_gene: -
abundance: -
v_gene: TRBV9

CDR3nt: TGCGCCAGCAGTGAGTCGAACCCGCTAGGGGAGCTGTTTTTT
CDR3aa: CASSESNPLGELFF
j_gene: TRBJ2-2
d_gene: -
abundance: -
v_gene: TRBV10-1

CDR3nt: TGTGCCAGCAGTGAGTCCCCGTTCCTGACTGAAGCTTTCTTT
CDR3aa: CASSESPFLTEAFF
j_gene: TRBJ1-1
d_gene: -
abundance: -
v_gene: TRBV2

CDR3nt: TGTGCCAGCAGCTCGGGACTAGCGGGAGTCAGCTACGAGCAGTACTTC
CDR3aa: CASSSGLAGVSYEQYF
j_gene: TRBJ2-7
d_gene: TRBD2
abundance: -
v_gene: TRBV7-6

CDR3nt: TGTGCCAGCAGTTCCTGGGGGGACAATCAGCCCCAGCATTTT
CDR3aa: CASSSWGDNQPQHF
j_gene: TRBJ1-5
d_gene: -
abundance: -
v_gene: TRBV5-6

CDR3nt: TGCGCCAGCAGCTTGTCGGGGGTAGGAGGCTACACCTTC
CDR3aa: CASSLSGVGGYTF
j_gene: TRBJ1-2
d_gene: -
abundance: -
v_gene: TRBV5-1

CDR3nt: TGTGCCAGCAGCTTAGTTGCCTCCTCCCGGACTAGCGGAAAAGAGACCCAGTACTTC
CDR3aa: CASSLVASSRTSGKETQYF
j_gene: TRBJ2-5
d_gene: TRBD2
abundance: -
v_gene: TRBV7-9

CDR3nt: TGTGCCAGCACTCCGACTGCGGAGTGGTCCTACGAGCAGTACTTC
CDR3aa: CASTPTAEWSYEQYF
j_gene: TRBJ2-7
d_gene: -
abundance: -
v_gene: TRBV27

CDR3nt: TGTGCCAGCTCAACCCTAGCGGGAGGGCCTAAATCCTACGAGCAGTACTTC
CDR3aa: CASSTLAGGPKSYEQYF
j_gene: TRBJ2-7
d_gene: TRBD2
abundance: once
v_gene: TRBV18

CDR3nt: TGTGCCAGCAGCCACGTTGGAGGAGACACCGGGGAGCTGTTTTTT
CDR3aa: CASSHVGGDTGELFF
j_gene: TRBJ2-2
d_gene: -
abundance: -
v_gene: TRBV11-3

CDR3nt: TGTGCCAGCAGGTTCGGCCGGACAGATAAGTACTTC
CDR3aa: CASRFGRTDKYF
j_gene: TRBJ2-7
d_gene: -
abundance: -
v_gene: TRBV11-2

CDR3nt: TGCGCCAGCAGCTTGGCCCCCACATCCCTGGATTCACCCCTCCACTTT
CDR3aa: CASSLAPTSLDSPLHF
j_gene: TRBJ1-6
d_gene: -
abundance: -
v_gene: TRBV5-1

CDR3nt: TGTGCCAGTGCAGATGTCTCTGGAAACACCATATATTTT
CDR3aa: CASADVSGNTIYF
j_gene: TRBJ1-3
d_gene: -
abundance: once
v_gene: TRBV19

CDR3nt: TGCGCCAGCAGCCAACCGACAGGGTCATACAATGAGCAGTTCTTC
CDR3aa: CASSQPTGSYNEQFF
j_gene: TRBJ2-1
d_gene: TRBD1
abundance: -
v_gene: TRBV4-1

CDR3nt: TGTGCCAGCAGCTCACAGGGCAGCGGATACAATGAGCAGTTCTTC
CDR3aa: CASSSQGSGYNEQFF
j_gene: TRBJ2-1
d_gene: -
abundance: -
v_gene: TRBV11-2

CDR3nt: TGTGCCAGTAGCCAGGGATACACTGAAGCTTTCTTT
CDR3aa: CASSQGYTEAFF
j_gene: TRBJ1-1
d_gene: -
abundance: -
v_gene: TRBV19

CDR3nt: TGTGCCAGTAGTCCATGGACAGGGGTGAGTTCACCCCTCCACTTT
CDR3aa: CASSPWTGVSSPLHF
j_gene: TRBJ1-6
d_gene: TRBD1
abundance: -
v_gene: TRBV19